These 22 T cell receptor beta chains were sequenced from one sample in a study of blood T cell repertoires in COVID-19. Produced via immunoSEQ multiplex PCR; TCRdb's table is partial and in-frame only. The table shows 150,000 to 200,000 clones, with approximately 79% occurring only once. The sequencing input was peripheral blood. All receptors derive from a middle-aged woman with COVID-19, enrolled during active disease.

The chain links TRBV5-1 to TRBJ2-1, with 10 bases identical to TRBD2. Germline V gene data show CDR1 as SGHRS and CDR2 as YFSETQ. Unmatched junction bases numbered 6, after V lost 2 bases and J lost 4 bases. CDR3 length: 16 residues. The CDR3 region is CASSFGLAEKYNEQFF. The CDR3 DNA reads as TGCGCCAGCAGCTTTGGACTAGCGGAGAAGTACAATGAGCAGTTCTTC. The variable domain in full, completed from reference TRBV5-1 and TRBJ2-1, reads KAGVTQTPRYLIKTRGQQVTLSCSPISGHRSVSWYQQTPGQGLQFLFEYFSETQRNKGNFPGRFSGRQFSNSRSEMNVSTLELGDSALYLCASSFGLAEKYNEQFFGPGTRLTVL.

The rearrangement links TRBV11-3 to TRBJ2-5; the match to TRBD1 covers 11 bases. The CDR3 has 15 residues. Trimming cost V 1 base and J 5 bases; bases outside gene matches: 3. Germline-derived CDR1 and CDR2 are SGHNT and YENEEA. Here the CDR3 DNA reads TGTGCCAGCAGCTTAGGTGGACAGGGGGCTGAGACCCAGTACTTC. It encodes CASSLGGQGAETQYF.

V usage is TRBV7-2 and J usage is TRBJ2-7; TRBD1 matches 7 bases. CDR3 length equals 13 residues. V was clipped by 5 bases and J by 3 bases; unmatched bases: 4. The germline gives CDR1 SGHTA, CDR2 FQGNSA. CDR3 residues: CASSRDSDYEQYV. The CDR3 region has the DNA TGTGCCAGCAGCCGGGACAGTGACTACGAGCAGTACGTC.

This clone was observed once. The V and J genes are TRBV10-1 and TRBJ1-6; no firm D call. From germline, CDR1 is WNHNN and CDR2 SYGVQD (reference sequence). V was shortened by 3 bases and J by 7 bases, with 7 bases between the two germline ends. CDR3 size: 13 residues. CDR3 bases: TGCGCCAGCAGTGATTTTCCGAATTCACCCCTCCACTTT. Amino acids: CASSDFPNSPLHF.

The chain couples TRBV7-9 to TRBJ1-1, with unresolved D. With 1 base removed from V and 4 bases from J, the gap between germline ends came to 7 bases. Germline CDR1 and CDR2: SEHNR and FQNEAQ (reference sequence). The CDR3 covers 13 residues. CDR3 nucleotide sequence: TGTGCCAGCAGCTTAGTCAGTACCACTGAAGCTTTCTTT. Translation: CASSLVSTTEAFF.

The chain employs TRBV21-1 and TRBJ2-7; whether TRBD2, the table's D call, matches the DNA was not checked. TRBV21-1 is a recognized pseudogene. The CDR3 extends over 10 amino acids. CDR3 sequence reads: CAPANGEQYV. DNA of the CDR3: TGTGCCCCCGCCAACGGCGAGCAGTACGTC.

Only a few counts were recorded for this clone. The V gene is TRBV27, the J gene TRBJ1-1; 7 bases line up with TRBD1. This CDR3 region has 14 residues. V lost 2 bases to trimming and J lost 5 bases; unmatched junction nucleotides: 5. Germline V gives CDR1 MNHEY, CDR2 SMNVEV (reference sequence). CDR3 amino acids: CASSLRGRQTEAFF. The CDR3 nucleotides are TGTGCCAGCAGTTTAAGGGGGCGGCAAACTGAAGCTTTCTTT.

The chain combines TRBV7-2 with TRBJ1-6, with 8 bases aligning to TRBD1. The CDR3 is made up of 14 amino acids. J was trimmed by 7 bases and V by 5 bases; bases with no gene match: 4. Germline assignment: CDR1 SGHTA and CDR2 FQGNSA. The DNA for the CDR3 is TGTGCCAGCAGCCCTTGGACAGGGAATTCACCCCTCCACTTT. Translated, it gives CASSPWTGNSPLHF.

V gene TRBV6-5 combines with J gene TRBJ2-1, with TRBD1 matching over 12 bases. This CDR3 comprises 14 residues. Germline V gives CDR1 MNHEY, CDR2 SVGAGI. With 2 bases clipped from V and 9 bases from J, the junction kept 2 bases outside the gene matches. DNA of the CDR3: TGTGCCAGCAGTTACACGGGACAGGGGGCTGAGCAGTTCTTC. As protein: CASSYTGQGAEQFF.

The genes are TRBV15 and TRBJ2-1, with a possible D match to TRBD1 (6 bases). The CDR3 is made up of 17 amino acids. V dropped 7 bases and J dropped 9 bases, with 28 bases sitting between them. The germline CDR1 and CDR2 sequences are LNHNV and YYDKDF (reference sequence). The CDR3 here is CATNPIHTGDVGGEQFF. Written as DNA, the CDR3 is TGTGCCACCAACCCGATACACACCGGGGACGTAGGGGGTGAGCAGTTCTTC. Full variable domain (outside the CDR3, taken from reference TRBV15 and TRBJ2-1): DAMVIQNPRYQVTQFGKPVTLSCSQTLNHNVMYWYQQKSSQAPKLLFHYYDKDFNNEADTPDNFQSRRPNTSFCFLDIRSPGLGDTAMYLCATNPIHTGDVGGEQFFGPGTRLTVL.

This clone has a single count. The chain couples TRBV27 to TRBJ2-5; 7 nucleotides align to TRBD1. V lost 1 base, J lost 2 bases, and 4 bases stayed unmatched. The CDR3 sequence is 15 residues long. The germline CDR1 and CDR2 sequences are MNHEY and SMNVEV (reference sequence). CDR3 protein: CASSLFFRGQETQYF. DNA for the CDR3: TGTGCCAGCAGTTTATTCTTCAGGGGGCAAGAGACCCAGTACTTC.

This chain connects TRBV2 to TRBJ2-7; D possibly corresponds to TRBD1 (6 bases). Germline V gives CDR1 SNHLY, CDR2 FYNNEI. This CDR3 region has 14 residues. V lost 4 bases and J lost 2, with 12 bases in between. The CDR3 loop is CASSVWQGTYEQYF. CDR3 DNA sequence: TGTGCCAGCAGTGTGTGGCAGGGGACCTACGAGCAGTACTTC. The variable domain in full, completed from reference TRBV2 and TRBJ2-7, reads EPEVTQTPSHQVTQMGQEVILRCVPISNHLYFYWYRQILGQKVEFLVSFYNNEISEKSEIFDDQFSVERPDGSNFTLKIRSTKLEDSAMYFCASSVWQGTYEQYFGPGTRLTVT.

The genes are TRBV13 and TRBJ2-5; perhaps TRBD1 as D (6 bases). Germline V lookup: CDR1 PRHDT, CDR2 FYEKMQ (reference sequence). The CDR3 loop spans 14 amino acids. Trimming shortened V by 2 bases and J by 2 bases, and 9 bases separated the two germline ends. Here the CDR3 reads CASSLRTEQETQYF. DNA of the CDR3: TGTGCCAGCAGCTTAAGGACAGAACAAGAGACCCAGTACTTC.

The CDR3 loop is CASSGGTGDGYTF. The CDR3 DNA is TGTGCCAGCAGCGGGGGGACAGGGGATGGCTACACCTTC. The chain uses TRBV5-6 and TRBJ1-2, with 10 bases aligning to TRBD1. The CDR3 totals 13 residues. CDR1 and CDR2 from the germline V gene are SGHDT and YYEEEE. The V segment lost 4 bases and the J segment 6 bases; nucleotides outside the gene matches: 3.

V is TRBV7-9 and J is TRBJ2-3, with TRBD1 as a possible D gene (6 bases). Trimming took 8 bases from V and 5 from J, leaving 17 bases between them. Germline CDR1 is SEHNR and CDR2 is FQNEAQ (reference sequence). CDR3 size: 14 residues. The CDR3, as DNA: TGTGCCAGCTGTGGGAATGGGGGCTTAGATACGCAGTATTTT. This gives the protein CASCGNGGLDTQYF.

V gene TRBV2 combines with J gene TRBJ2-1; TRBD1 agrees at 7 bases. V shed 7 bases and J 7 bases; nucleotides not matched to a gene: 10. The CDR3 is 14 amino acids. The germline CDR1 and CDR2 sequences are SNHLY and FYNNEI. CDR3 DNA sequence: TGTGCCAGCACCCGACAGGGTAATACAAATGAGCAGTTCTTC. Amino acid sequence: CASTRQGNTNEQFF.

The rearrangement joins TRBV3-1 (or the pseudogene TRBV3-2) to TRBJ1-1; 7 nucleotides line up with TRBD1. The CDR3 spans 15 residues. Germline assignment: CDR1 LGHDT and CDR2 YNNKEL (reference sequence). The V segment lost 6 bases and the J segment 1 base; nucleotides outside the gene matches: 8. The CDR3 DNA sequence: TGTGCCAGCAGTTCTAGAGGGGGCGCGAACACTGAAGCTTTCTTT. Protein sequence: CASSSRGGANTEAFF.

This clone was counted a single time. This sequence joins TRBV4-1 and TRBJ1-2; unclear D gene. CDR1 is MGHRA, CDR2 YSYEKL, per germline. Trimming took off 4 bases at V and 3 bases at J, with 15 bases between the two ends. The CDR3 contains 15 residues. The DNA of the CDR3 is TGCGCCAGCAGCCCTACACCCCGGGAAGACTATGGCTACACCTTC. This sequence encodes CASSPTPREDYGYTF.

This chain joins TRBV4-1 and TRBJ2-3; D is possibly TRBD2 (5 bases). Looked up from germline, CDR1 is MGHRA and CDR2 is YSYEKL. This CDR3 is 15 amino acids long. Trimming cost V 0 bases and J 10 bases, with 17 bases left between them. In nucleotides, the CDR3 is TGCGCCAGCAGCCAAGACCCCCCCGGGGTCTACCCGCAGTATTTT. Translation: CASSQDPPGVYPQYF.

The chain uses TRBV20-1 and TRBJ1-1; no definite D call. Trimming shortened V by 4 bases and J by 3 bases, and 6 bases separated the two germline ends. The CDR3 is made up of 11 amino acids. Germline loops: CDR1 DFQATT, CDR2 SNEGSKA (reference sequence). The CDR3 sequence is CSATPYTEAFF. In DNA, the CDR3 is TGCAGTGCTACCCCATACACTGAAGCTTTCTTT.

The J gene is TRBJ2-2, the V gene TRBV7-2; TRBD2 aligns across 14 bases. The V gene end was trimmed by 1 base and the J gene end by 5 bases; junction bases not matched to a gene: 9. This CDR3 is built from 19 residues. Germline lookup yields CDR1 SGHTA and CDR2 FQGNSA. The CDR3 DNA reads TGTGCCAGCAGCTTAGAGTGGGGACTAGCGGGAGATCGTACCGGGGAGCTGTTTTTT. Translated: CASSLEWGLAGDRTGELFF.

This chain uses TRBV19 with TRBJ1-1; TRBD1 might be the D (6 bases). Germline CDR1 LNHDA, CDR2 SQIVND (reference sequence). CDR3 size: 14 residues. The ends were cut back, 5 bases at V and 6 bases at J, with 16 bases in the middle. Here the CDR3 DNA reads TGTGCCAGTAGTTTTGATACAGGGCGCCCTGAAGCTTTCTTT. It codes for CASSFDTGRPEAFF.